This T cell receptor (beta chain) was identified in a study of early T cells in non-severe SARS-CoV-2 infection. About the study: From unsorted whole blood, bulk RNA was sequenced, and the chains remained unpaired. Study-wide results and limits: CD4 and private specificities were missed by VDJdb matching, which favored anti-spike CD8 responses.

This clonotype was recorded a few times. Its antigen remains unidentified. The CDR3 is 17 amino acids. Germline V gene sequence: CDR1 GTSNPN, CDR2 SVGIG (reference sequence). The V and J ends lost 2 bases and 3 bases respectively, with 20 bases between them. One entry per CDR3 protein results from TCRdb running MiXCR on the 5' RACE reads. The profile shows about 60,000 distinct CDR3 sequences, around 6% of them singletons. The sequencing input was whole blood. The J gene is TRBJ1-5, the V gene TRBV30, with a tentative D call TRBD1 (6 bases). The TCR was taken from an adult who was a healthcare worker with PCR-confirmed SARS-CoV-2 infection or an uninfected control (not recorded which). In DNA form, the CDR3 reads TGTGCCTGGAGTTTCAGGGGCTGGTATAGGGACAATCAGCCCCAGCATTTT. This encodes CAWSFRGWYRDNQPQHF. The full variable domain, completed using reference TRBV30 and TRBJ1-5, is SQTIHQWPATLVQPVGSPLSLECTVEGTSNPNLYWYRQAAGRGLQLLFYSVGIGQISSEVPQNLSASRPQDRQFILSSKKLLLSDSGFYLCAWSFRGWYRDNQPQHFGDGTRLSIL.